Listed here are 20 T cell receptor beta chains from one sample, sequenced in a study of T cell repertoires in cytomegalovirus infection. Antigen specificity for these receptors is unknown. TCRdb re-called the reads with MiXCR, one entry per CDR3 protein. The sample lists some 940,000 distinct CDR3 sequences, around 32% occurring once. The sequences come from cultured CD8+ T cells from PBMCs, collected from culture after CMV antigen stimulation. These receptors were taken from a human donor in good health (CMV status not recorded). Some clones in this sample may be carry-over from other donors' samples.

This chain connects TRBV20-1 to TRBJ2-5; 11 positions match TRBD2. The germline V gene has CDR1 DFQATT and CDR2 SNEGSKA (reference sequence). This CDR3 contains 17 residues. The V and J ends lost 3 bases and 0 bases, in that order; junction bases with no gene match: 9. CDR3 region: CSASSLAGDIYQETQYF. The CDR3 DNA reads TGCAGTGCTAGCTCACTAGCGGGGGACATATACCAAGAGACCCAGTACTTC.

There are a few counts of this clonotype. The chain employs TRBV5-1 and TRBJ2-1; maybe TRBD2 (5 bases). Germline CDR1 and CDR2: SGHRS and YFSETQ. CDR3 size: 19 residues. Trimming left V 3 bases short and J 0 bases short, with 22 bases between. The CDR3 DNA reads TGCGCCAGCAGCTCTAACGGGGTGATGGACTGGGGCTCCTACAATGAGCAGTTCTTC. Amino acid sequence: CASSSNGVMDWGSYNEQFF.

This clonotype has a count of ten or more. This chain links TRBV7-9 with TRBJ2-7; TRBD2 matches 13 bases. CDR3 length: 17 amino acids. Germline CDR1 and CDR2: SEHNR and FQNEAQ (reference sequence). J was trimmed by 1 base and V by 3 bases; bases with no gene match: 6. CDR3 region: CASSFGTSGVRSYEQYF. DNA of the CDR3: TGTGCCAGCAGCTTCGGGACTAGCGGGGTCCGATCCTACGAGCAGTACTTC.

The chain joins TRBV9 to TRBJ2-5; D perhaps matches TRBD1 (5 bases). V shed 3 bases and J shed 3 bases, with 9 bases lying between them. The CDR3 covers 13 residues. The germline gives CDR1 SGDLS, CDR2 YYNGEE. This CDR3 reads CASSEIREETQYF. DNA for the CDR3: TGTGCCAGCAGCGAGATCAGGGAAGAGACCCAGTACTTC.

The chain is built from TRBV10-3 and TRBJ2-5; TRBD1 is a possible D gene (5 bases). The germline V gene has CDR1 ENHRY and CDR2 SYGVKD. This CDR3 is built from 11 residues. V was clipped by 10 bases and J by 4 bases, with 10 bases between them. CDR3 DNA sequence: TGTGCCACCAGCGACAGAGAGACCCAGTACTTC. Residues: CATSDRETQYF.

This clonotype was detected a few times. The J gene is TRBJ1-2, the V gene TRBV12-5, with D hard to call. V lost 2 bases and J lost 2, with 6 bases in between. The length of the CDR3 is 13 residues. The germline V gene encodes CDR1 LGHNT and CDR2 FRNRAP. The CDR3 nucleotides read TGTGCTAGTGGTTTGAGCGAGAACTATGGCTACACCTTC. Its protein product is CASGLSENYGYTF.

The chain joins TRBV4-1 to TRBJ1-1; D not resolved. V was cut by 1 base and J by 7 bases, with 7 bases left in between. Germline CDR1 is MGHRA and CDR2 is YSYEKL. CDR3 length equals 12 residues. CDR3 sequence reads: CASSQAGFEAFF. The CDR3 coding sequence is TGCGCCAGCAGCCAAGCGGGGTTTGAAGCTTTCTTT.

The V and J genes are TRBV10-2 and TRBJ1-1; no clear D. The V gene lost 6 bases and the J gene lost 6 bases, with 14 bases spanning the gap. This CDR3 spans 13 amino acids. CDR1 WSHSY and CDR2 SAAADI come from the germline V gene. Here the CDR3 reads CASRDRGKAEAFF. The CDR3 coding sequence is TGCGCCAGCAGAGATCGGGGAAAAGCTGAAGCTTTCTTT.

This chain connects TRBV4-1 to TRBJ2-1, with a tentative D call TRBD2 (7 bases). Trimming shortened V by 4 bases and J by 8 bases, and 18 bases separated the two germline ends. This CDR3 has 15 residues. Germline CDR1 MGHRA, CDR2 YSYEKL. CDR3 loop: CASSRGGGPGDEQFF. The CDR3, as DNA: TGCGCCAGCAGCCGAGGGGGGGGTCCGGGTGATGAGCAGTTCTTC.

This clonotype was recorded many times. The chain combines TRBV27 with TRBJ1-5; 7 bases are a match to TRBD1. V shed 3 bases, J shed 3 bases, and the junction held 2 bases outside the gene matches. This CDR3 is built from 14 residues. Germline values: CDR1 MNHEY, CDR2 SMNVEV (reference sequence). The CDR3 sequence is CASSFGTANQPQHF. The CDR3 DNA reads as TGTGCCAGCAGTTTCGGGACAGCCAATCAGCCCCAGCATTTT.

The chain employs TRBV15 and TRBJ2-1; D may correspond to TRBD1 or TRBD2 (6 bases each). Trimming removed 5 bases at V and 4 bases at J, with 15 bases between. From germline, CDR1 is LNHNV and CDR2 YYDKDF (reference sequence). This CDR3 comprises 15 residues. CDR3 amino acids: CATSPWRGKYNEQFF. DNA for the CDR3: TGTGCCACCAGCCCCTGGAGGGGGAAGTACAATGAGCAGTTCTTC.

The rearrangement links TRBV12-3 or TRBV12-4 to TRBJ2-2, with D possibly being TRBD1 (6 bases). The CDR3 has 20 amino acids. Trimming cost V 3 bases and J 5 bases, with 28 bases left between them. CDR3 residues: CASSFLWFFGGRSGTGELFF. CDR3 bases: TGTGCCAGCAGTTTTCTTTGGTTTTTTGGGGGCCGGTCGGGAACCGGGGAGCTGTTTTTT.

This clonotype occurred a few times. J is TRBJ2-1 and V is TRBV12-3 or TRBV12-4; 10 bases fit TRBD1. V shed 5 bases and J 8 bases; nucleotides not matched to a gene: 9. The CDR3 totals 15 residues. The CDR3 DNA reads as TGTGCCAGCAGTCCCCCGACAGGGGGCGTTTATGAGCAGTTCTTC. It yields the protein CASSPPTGGVYEQFF.

This clonotype was picked up a small number of times. The chain has TRBV19 and TRBJ2-3; TRBD2 matches 7 bases. The J segment lost 1 base and the V segment lost 8 bases, leaving 9 bases of the junction unmatched. The germline V gene encodes CDR1 LNHDA and CDR2 SQIVND (reference sequence). The CDR3 is made up of 15 amino acids. The CDR3 protein is CASAAGAGGTDTQYF. As DNA, the CDR3 is TGTGCCAGTGCCGCCGGGGCGGGGGGCACAGATACGCAGTATTTT.

The J gene is TRBJ1-1, the V gene TRBV20-1; tentatively, D is TRBD1 (5 bases). Germline V gives CDR1 DFQATT, CDR2 SNEGSKA (reference sequence). V lost 3 bases to trimming and J lost 0 bases, with 14 bases between them. This CDR3 spans 15 amino acids. The CDR3 DNA reads TGCAGTGCTAGTGGCCTGACAGAGGTGAACACTGAAGCTTTCTTT. Protein: CSASGLTEVNTEAFF.

In its sample, this clonotype was seen once. The rearrangement uses TRBV25-1 and TRBJ1-1; possible D gene TRBD1, 5 bases. The CDR3 runs to 13 residues. Germline assignment: CDR1 MGHDK and CDR2 SYGVNS. Trimming left V 3 bases short and J 4 bases short, with 9 bases between. As DNA, the CDR3 is TGTGCCAGCAGTGAGGGGGTAACCACTGAAGCTTTCTTT. This translates into CASSEGVTTEAFF.

This clonotype was detected a few times. The chain employs TRBV10-2 and TRBJ2-5; TRBD2 matches 10 bases. Germline V lookup: CDR1 WSHSY, CDR2 SAAADI. CDR3 length: 16 amino acids. The V gene end was trimmed by 3 bases and the J gene end by 1 base; junction bases not matched to a gene: 5. In nucleotides, the CDR3 is TGCGCCAGCAGTGAAGGGTGGACTAGCGGCCAAGAGACCCAGTACTTC. This sequence encodes CASSEGWTSGQETQYF.

This clonotype was detected a few times. The chain has TRBV20-1 and TRBJ1-5; 9 bases fit TRBD1. The J segment lost 7 bases and the V segment lost 5 bases, leaving 15 bases of the junction unmatched. Germline assignment: CDR1 DFQATT and CDR2 SNEGSKA (reference sequence). The CDR3 is 16 amino acids. The CDR3 sequence: CSAAPGTGTGWQPQHF. Here the CDR3 DNA reads TGCAGTGCTGCCCCAGGCACCGGGACAGGGTGGCAGCCCCAGCATTTT.

The chain joins TRBV4-1 to TRBJ2-2; D call uncertain. This CDR3 is 14 amino acids long. Trimming pared 1 base from V and 6 bases from J, leaving 9 bases between. Germline loops: CDR1 MGHRA, CDR2 YSYEKL. The CDR3 reads CASSQGVSPGELFF. The CDR3 region has the DNA TGCGCCAGCAGCCAAGGGGTCAGCCCCGGGGAGCTGTTTTTT.

The chain recombines TRBV4-2 with TRBJ2-1; 8 positions match TRBD2. Germline trimming cut 1 base from V and 9 bases from J; bases unmatched to any gene: 5. The CDR3 spans 14 residues. Germline lookup yields CDR1 LGHNA and CDR2 YNFKEQ. CDR3 sequence: CASSQGLALGEQFF. DNA for the CDR3: TGTGCCAGCAGCCAAGGACTAGCGCTAGGTGAGCAGTTCTTC.